A selection of T cell receptor beta chains follows, all from one sample in a study of OX40 agonist ivuxolimab in advanced cancers. Clones were read by immunoSEQ multiplex PCR, and TCRdb kept only the in-frame ones, dropping some. The sample has about 99,000 clones, approximately 93% seen once; the top ten hold about 0.18%. The sequenced sample was CD4+ or CD8+ T cells sorted from blood, obtained in a trial of the OX40 agonist ivuxolimab. The receptors derive from an adult with an advanced solid tumor such as melanoma, head and neck, liver or kidney cancer. Each CDR3 is given with its conserved first and last residue. The D gene is left open where the match is weak. Clone size appears in some rows only: once, few, many, or a class for an expanded clone.

J: TRBJ2-2; size: NA; V: TRBV4-3; D: TRBD2; CDR3: CASSRGTSANTGELFF; DNA: TGCGCCAGCAGCCGCGGGACTAGCGCCAACACCGGGGAGCTGTTTTTT
J: TRBJ2-2; size: NA; V: TRBV9; D: NA; CDR3: CASNSGPGELFF; DNA: TGTGCCAGCAACAGCGGGCCCGGGGAGCTGTTTTTT
J: TRBJ2-7; size: NA; V: TRBV18; D: NA; CDR3: CASSFWAPPYEQYF; DNA: TGTGCCAGCTCATTCTGGGCCCCTCCCTACGAGCAGTACTTC
J: TRBJ2-5; size: NA; V: TRBV19; D: NA; CDR3: CASSRTFVETQYF; DNA: TGTGCCAGTAGCCGAACGTTTGTGGAGACCCAGTACTTC
J: TRBJ1-1; size: NA; V: TRBV25-1; D: NA; CDR3: CASSDPGHGGSTNTEAFF; DNA: TGTGCCAGCAGCGATCCGGGACACGGAGGGAGTACGAACACTGAAGCTTTCTTT
J: TRBJ1-2; size: NA; V: TRBV19; D: TRBD1; CDR3: CASTLDRGRDGYTF; DNA: TGTGCCAGTACCTTGGACAGGGGCCGGGATGGCTACACCTTC
J: TRBJ2-4; size: NA; V: TRBV19; D: NA; CDR3: CASSLGPAAKNIQYF; DNA: TGTGCCAGTAGTCTCGGGCCGGCTGCCAAAAACATTCAGTACTTC
J: TRBJ2-3; size: NA; V: TRBV7-2; D: TRBD2; CDR3: CASSYELAGNTDTQYF; DNA: TGTGCCAGCAGCTACGAACTAGCGGGAAACACAGATACGCAGTATTTT
J: TRBJ2-4; size: NA; V: TRBV30; D: TRBD1; CDR3: CAWRQDRENIQYF; DNA: TGTGCCTGGAGGCAGGACAGGGAAAACATTCAGTACTTC
J: TRBJ1-1; size: NA; V: TRBV13; D: TRBD1; CDR3: CASSLPLTGAITEAFF; DNA: TGTGCCAGCAGCCTCCCACTGACAGGGGCCATCACTGAAGCTTTCTTT
J: TRBJ1-1; size: NA; V: TRBV5-6; D: TRBD1; CDR3: CASTETGGNTEAFF; DNA: TGTGCCAGCACCGAAACAGGGGGGAACACTGAAGCTTTCTTT
J: TRBJ1-6; size: NA; V: TRBV2; D: NA; CDR3: CASSEFLRSSYNSPLHF; DNA: TGTGCCAGCAGTGAATTCCTAAGGAGCTCCTATAATTCACCCCTCCACTTT
J: TRBJ1-2; size: NA; V: TRBV15; D: NA; CDR3: CATSRDRPGVNGYTF; DNA: TGTGCCACCAGCAGAGATCGTCCGGGGGTGAATGGCTACACCTTC
J: TRBJ2-3; size: NA; V: TRBV6-1; D: TRBD1; CDR3: CASSALRQGTDTQYF; DNA: TGTGCCAGCAGCGCCCTGAGACAGGGAACAGATACGCAGTATTTT
J: TRBJ1-2; size: NA; V: TRBV29-1; D: NA; CDR3: CSVVPGKDGYTF; DNA: TGCAGCGTTGTCCCAGGGAAGGATGGCTACACCTTC
J: TRBJ2-1; size: once; V: TRBV6-1; D: NA; CDR3: CASSEGGQGLNEQFF; DNA: TGTGCCAGCAGTGAAGGGGGGCAGGGTCTCAATGAGCAGTTCTTC
J: TRBJ1-5; size: once; V: TRBV28; D: NA; CDR3: CASGPLGDQPQHF; DNA: TGTGCCAGCGGGCCCCTCGGGGATCAGCCCCAGCATTTT
J: TRBJ2-3; size: NA; V: TRBV7-2; D: TRBD2; CDR3: CASRHTSGGRDTQYF; DNA: TGTGCCAGCAGACATACTAGCGGGGGCAGAGATACGCAGTATTTT
J: TRBJ1-1; size: NA; V: TRBV25-1; D: NA; CDR3: CASSDLGHRGTEAFF; DNA: TGTGCCAGCAGTGACTTGGGACACCGAGGGACTGAAGCTTTCTTT
J: TRBJ2-7; size: NA; V: TRBV7-3; D: TRBD2; CDR3: CASSLTGLAGEYEQYF; DNA: TGTGCCAGCAGCTTAACGGGACTAGCGGGAGAGTACGAGCAGTACTTC
J: TRBJ1-2; size: NA; V: TRBV11-2; D: NA; CDR3: CASSLDQSYGYTF; DNA: TGTGCCAGCAGCTTAGACCAGAGCTATGGCTACACCTTC
J: TRBJ2-7; size: NA; V: TRBV27; D: NA; CDR3: CASSQTAGPHYEQYF; DNA: TGTGCCAGCAGTCAAACCGCGGGACCCCACTACGAGCAGTACTTC
J: TRBJ2-7; size: once; V: TRBV18; D: TRBD1; CDR3: CASSPGTGSYEQYF; DNA: TGTGCCAGCTCACCCGGGACAGGATCCTACGAGCAGTACTTC
J: TRBJ1-2; size: NA; V: TRBV5-6; D: NA; CDR3: CASSPRWGRDGYTF; DNA: TGTGCCAGCAGCCCCCGCTGGGGGCGGGATGGCTACACCTTC
J: TRBJ2-5; size: NA; V: TRBV7-2; D: NA; CDR3: CASSLVTETQYF; DNA: TGTGCCAGCAGCTTAGTTACGGAGACCCAGTACTTC
J: TRBJ2-1; size: NA; V: TRBV18; D: TRBD2; CDR3: CASSGGTAPSYNEQFF; DNA: TGTGCCAGCTCCGGGGGGACGGCACCTTCCTACAATGAGCAGTTCTTC